A single sample is the source of the 28 T cell receptor beta chains below, sequenced in a study of blood T cells in healthy people across ages. Alongside a J-beta primer mix, a sample-barcoded 5' primer served in a second PCR lasting roughly 6 to 11 cycles. TCRdb ran MiXCR on the 5' RACE reads and lists one entry per CDR3 protein. In the table there are approximately 880,000 distinct CDR3 sequences, about 48% of which are singletons. The sample comprised blood. The source of these receptors is a man aged 25-45 years in good health.

The gene calls are TRBV30 and TRBJ1-2, with D unclear. V was shortened by 1 base and J by 4 bases, with 16 bases between the two germline ends. The CDR3 has 15 residues. Germline-derived CDR1 and CDR2 are GTSNPN and SVGIG (reference sequence). The CDR3 DNA sequence: TGTGCCTGGAGTGCCCGCTCCGGAACTTTCTATGGCTACACCTTC. Amino acids: CAWSARSGTFYGYTF. The variable domain in full, completed from reference TRBV30 and TRBJ1-2, reads SQTIHQWPATLVQPVGSPLSLECTVEGTSNPNLYWYRQAAGRGLQLLFYSVGIGQISSEVPQNLSASRPQDRQFILSSKKLLLSDSGFYLCAWSARSGTFYGYTFGSGTRLTVV.

The V call is TRBV9, the J call TRBJ2-7; the D gene is possibly TRBD2 (5 bases). Trimming removed 1 base from V and 7 bases from J, with 15 bases in between. The CDR3 covers 14 residues. CDR1 is SGDLS, CDR2 YYNGEE, per germline. CDR3 DNA sequence: TGTGCCAGCAGCGTATCTCAGAGGGTAGGTGAGCAGTACTTC. It translates to CASSVSQRVGEQYF.

The chain carries TRBV27 and TRBJ1-1, with 8 bases matching TRBD1. This CDR3 is 15 amino acids long. The germline CDR1 and CDR2 sequences are MNHEY and SMNVEV (reference sequence). J lost 2 bases, V lost 3 bases, and 5 bases had no gene match. CDR3 sequence reads: CASSLHRGVNTEAFF. The CDR3 region has the DNA TGTGCCAGCAGTTTGCACAGGGGGGTAAACACTGAAGCTTTCTTT.

The CDR3 sequence: CSVEIGIFVLNEETQYF. CDR3 nucleotide sequence: TGCAGCGTTGAGATCGGGATCTTCGTTTTGAATGAGGAGACCCAGTACTTC. This chain links TRBV29-1 with TRBJ2-7; D might be TRBD2 (5 bases). The J call is doubtful: the DNA matches TRBJ2-5 better. Per germline, CDR1 SQVTM and CDR2 ANQGSEA. This CDR3 spans 17 amino acids.

This clonotype was found a few times. The V and J genes are TRBV29-1 and TRBJ2-5, with D perhaps TRBD1 (5 bases). Per germline, CDR1 SQVTM and CDR2 ANQGSEA. CDR3 size: 14 residues. V was pared by 6 bases and J by 5 bases, with 19 bases between. In nucleotides, the CDR3 is TGCAGCGTGGAGTGGGGCCACGAATGGGAGACCCAGTACTTC. Translated: CSVEWGHEWETQYF.

The chain employs TRBV4-2 and TRBJ2-5; D not resolved. Germline CDR1 and CDR2: LGHNA and YNFKEQ. The CDR3 is 15 residues long. Trimming removed 1 base from V and 11 bases from J, with 20 bases in between. CDR3 sequence reads: CASSQGGRLGNEQYF. The CDR3 DNA sequence: TGTGCCAGCAGCCAAGGTGGTAGGTTGGGCAATGAGCAGTACTTC.

This clonotype was seen at least ten times. The chain is built from TRBV3-1 and TRBJ1-2; weak D call: TRBD1 (6 bases). This CDR3 is 14 amino acids long. Germline CDR1 is LGHDT and CDR2 is YNNKEL (reference sequence). The ends were cut back, 4 bases at V and 8 bases at J, with 17 bases in the middle. Written as DNA, the CDR3 is TGTGCCAGCAGCCCTGGACAGTCTACAGGAGGCTACACCTTC. As protein: CASSPGQSTGGYTF.

In regard to this clonotype: This may be a read error: a much more frequent sequence differs by one nucleotide. The V call is TRBV5-1, the J call TRBJ2-4; D perhaps matches TRBD2 (6 bases). The CDR3 has 16 residues. Trimming removed 4 bases from V and 6 bases from J, with 20 bases in between. Germline lookup yields CDR1 SGHRS and CDR2 YFSETQ. The CDR3 coding sequence is TGCGCCAGCAGCCCCGCCTCGCAGGGAGGTGTAAACATTCAGTACTTC. This gives the protein CASSPASQGGVNIQYF.

The chain employs TRBV7-2 and TRBJ2-3; no reliable D call. The V gene lost 1 base and the J gene lost 0 bases, with 8 bases spanning the gap. From germline, CDR1 is SGHTA and CDR2 FQGNSA. The CDR3 has 15 residues. CDR3 DNA: TGTGCCAGCAGCTTAGATCTAGTGAGCACAGATACGCAGTATTTT. Its translation: CASSLDLVSTDTQYF.

This clonotype came up many times. Written as DNA, the CDR3 is TGCGCCAGCAGTCGATGGACAGGGACGAACACCGGGGAGCTGTTTTTT. Its protein product is CASSRWTGTNTGELFF. The chain uses TRBV4-1 and TRBJ2-2, with 8 bases fitting TRBD1. The CDR3 has 16 amino acids. J gave up 0 bases and V 6 bases, and 6 bases lay outside the gene matches. Germline-derived CDR1 and CDR2 are MGHRA and YSYEKL.

The J gene is TRBJ2-7, the V gene TRBV29-1, with 12 bases matching TRBD2. CDR3 size: 15 residues. The J segment lost 7 bases and the V segment lost 4 bases, leaving 11 bases of the junction unmatched. Germline V gene data show CDR1 as SQVTM and CDR2 as ANQGSEA. The CDR3 bases are TGCAGCGTTGTTGCCCGGCTAGCGGGAGGGAGAGAGCAGTACTTC. This sequence encodes CSVVARLAGGREQYF.

This clonotype was seen only a few times. V gene TRBV6-2 or TRBV6-3 combines with J gene TRBJ2-2, with D maybe TRBD2 (5 bases). The CDR3 totals 14 residues. The V end was cut by 8 bases, the J end by 0 bases, with 10 bases between. CDR1 MNHEY and CDR2 SVGEGT come from the germline V gene. CDR3 in amino acids: CASRPGTNTGELFF. The CDR3 DNA follows: TGTGCCAGCCGGCCGGGAACGAACACCGGGGAGCTGTTTTTT.

This clonotype was counted a single time. V is TRBV5-1 and J is TRBJ2-1, with a possible D match to TRBD2 (5 bases). CDR1 SGHRS and CDR2 YFSETQ come from the germline V gene. Trimming took 7 bases from V and 9 from J, leaving 29 bases between them. The CDR3 sequence is 17 residues long. The CDR3: CASPTCARESGSIEQFF. CDR3 nucleotides: TGCGCCAGCCCCACGTGCGCACGGGAATCCGGGTCCATTGAGCAGTTCTTC.

The J gene is TRBJ1-5, the V gene TRBV7-2; D may be TRBD1 (5 bases). Germline lookup yields CDR1 SGHTA and CDR2 FQGNSA. Trimming stripped 5 bases from V and 7 bases from J, with 12 bases between. The length of the CDR3 is 13 residues. The CDR3 protein is CASSVRGKQPQHF. DNA for the CDR3: TGTGCCAGCAGCGTGAGGGGTAAACAGCCCCAGCATTTT.

The chain recombines TRBV2 with TRBJ2-3; 7 bases align to TRBD2. CDR1 is SNHLY, CDR2 FYNNEI, per germline. The junction had 2 bases not matched to a gene; V was cut back by 2 bases and J by 0 bases. The CDR3 contains 15 residues. The CDR3 protein is CASSESSGSTDTQYF. The CDR3 DNA reads as TGTGCCAGCAGTGAATCTAGCGGAAGCACAGATACGCAGTATTTT. The full variable domain, rest sourced from reference TRBV2 and TRBJ2-3, is EPEVTQTPSHQVTQMGQEVILRCVPISNHLYFYWYRQILGQKVEFLVSFYNNEISEKSEIFDDQFSVERPDGSNFTLKIRSTKLEDSAMYFCASSESSGSTDTQYFGPGTRLTVL.

Remarks on this clonotype: A single base separates this from a much larger clone, so it may be a read error. The chain links TRBV7-6 to TRBJ2-5; D tentatively fits TRBD1 or TRBD2 (6 bases each). CDR1 and CDR2 from the germline V gene are SGHVS and FNYEAQ. This CDR3 is 12 amino acids long. V was clipped by 5 bases and J by 9 bases, with 13 bases between them. CDR3 bases: TGTGCCAGCAGCGCGAACAGGGAGGCCCAGTACTTC. This gives the protein CASSANREAQYF. The entire variable domain, with the rest obtained from reference TRBV7-6 and TRBJ2-5, is as follows: GAGVSQSPRYKVTKRGQDVALRCDPISGHVSLYWYRQALGQGPEFLTYFNYEAQQDKSGLPNDRFSAERPEGSISTLTIQRTEQRDSAMYRCASSANREAQYFGPGTRLLVL.

The V call is TRBV2, the J call TRBJ2-3; perhaps TRBD2 as D (6 bases). The CDR3 has 14 amino acids. CDR1 SNHLY and CDR2 FYNNEI come from the germline V gene. The V end was cut by 1 base, the J end by 3 bases, with 8 bases between. The CDR3 region is CASSEGLETDTQYF. The CDR3 DNA sequence: TGTGCCAGCAGTGAAGGACTAGAAACAGATACGCAGTATTTT.

This sequence joins TRBV7-2 and TRBJ1-2; TRBD1 might be the D (5 bases). This CDR3 comprises 17 residues. Germline CDR1 and CDR2: SGHTA and FQGNSA. Trimming left V 1 base short and J 0 bases short, with 15 bases between. DNA of the CDR3: TGTGCCAGCAGCTTAGATATTTTCCAGGGAACTAACTATGGCTACACCTTC. This codes for CASSLDIFQGTNYGYTF. Drawing the rest from reference TRBV7-2 and TRBJ1-2, the complete variable domain is GAGVSQSPSNKVTEKGKDVELRCDPISGHTALYWYRQSLGQGLEFLIYFQGNSAPDKSGLPSDRFSAERTGGSVSTLTIQRTQQEDSAVYLCASSLDIFQGTNYGYTFGSGTRLTVV.

This chain links TRBV20-1 with TRBJ2-1; TRBD2 matches 9 bases. The DNA matches TRBJ2-7 better at its end, which makes the J call doubtful. The CDR3 extends over 15 amino acids. Looked up from germline, CDR1 is DFQATT and CDR2 is SNEGSKA (reference sequence). This chain's CDR3 is CSARGKRGVFHEQYF. DNA for the CDR3: TGCAGTGCTAGAGGCAAGCGGGGGGTATTCCACGAGCAGTACTTC.

The chain combines TRBV11-3 with TRBJ2-7; 10 positions agree with TRBD1. The J call could be wrong; TRBJ2-5 is a better fit for the DNA end. The CDR3 has 17 amino acids. Germline V gene sequence: CDR1 SGHNT, CDR2 YENEEA. The CDR3 loop reads CASASPTLGQGWETQYF. CDR3 DNA: TGTGCCAGCGCGAGCCCTACCCTGGGACAGGGGTGGGAGACCCAGTACTTC.

This clonotype was seen more than once but under ten times. This rearrangement joins TRBV3-1 to TRBJ2-1; D ambiguous. This CDR3 spans 13 amino acids. Trimming removed 1 base at V and 6 bases at J, with 7 bases between. Per germline, CDR1 LGHDT and CDR2 YNNKEL (reference sequence). CDR3 protein: CASSQVVVNEQFF. For the CDR3, the DNA is TGTGCCAGCAGCCAAGTAGTAGTCAATGAGCAGTTCTTC.

The chain uses TRBV5-1 and TRBJ2-3; 11 positions match TRBD2. The CDR3 covers 19 residues. Germline CDR1 reads SGHRS; CDR2 reads YFSETQ. J gave up 2 bases and V 0 bases, and 11 bases lay outside the gene matches. The CDR3 reads CASSLALPSGGYNTDTQYF. DNA for the CDR3: TGCGCCAGCAGCTTGGCATTACCTAGCGGGGGGTATAACACAGATACGCAGTATTTT. The full variable domain, rest sourced from reference TRBV5-1 and TRBJ2-3, is KAGVTQTPRYLIKTRGQQVTLSCSPISGHRSVSWYQQTPGQGLQFLFEYFSETQRNKGNFPGRFSGRQFSNSRSEMNVSTLELGDSALYLCASSLALPSGGYNTDTQYFGPGTRLTVL.

The chain carries TRBV6-6 and TRBJ2-7; 9 bases are shared with TRBD1. Germline CDR1 reads MNHNY; CDR2 reads SVGAGI (reference sequence). The CDR3 runs to 15 residues. Losses at the gene ends were 8 bases for V and 3 bases for J; bases not matched to a gene: 11. In nucleotides, the CDR3 is TGTGCCAGCGCGTACACCGGGACAGGGTACTACGAGCAGTACTTC. It encodes CASAYTGTGYYEQYF.

The CDR3 loop reads CASSQRTGGARHEQYF. Written as DNA, the CDR3 is TGTGCCAGCAGCCAGAGAACCGGGGGGGCCAGACACGAGCAGTACTTC. The gene calls are TRBV3-1 and TRBJ2-7; 8 bases are shared with TRBD2. Trimming removed 3 bases from V and 5 bases from J; junction bases left unmatched: 12. The V gene's germline CDR1 is LGHDT and CDR2 YNNKEL (reference sequence). The length of the CDR3 is 16 residues.

This clonotype has a handful of counts. This chain links TRBV28 with TRBJ2-4; no firm D call. Trimming left V 3 bases short and J 2 bases short, with 5 bases between. Germline assignment: CDR1 MDHEN and CDR2 SYDVKM. The CDR3 runs 13 residues. The CDR3, as DNA: TGTGCCAGCAGTTTGAACCCCAAAAACATTCAGTACTTC. It translates to CASSLNPKNIQYF. Supplemented by reference TRBV28 and TRBJ2-4, the full variable domain reads DVKVTQSSRYLVKRTGEKVFLECVQDMDHENMFWYRQDPGLGLRLIYFSYDVKMKEKGDIPEGYSVSREKKERFSLILESASTNQTSMYLCASSLNPKNIQYFGAGTRLSVL.

This clonotype was detected a few times. This chain links TRBV28 with TRBJ2-7; perhaps TRBD2 as D (5 bases). CDR1 is MDHEN, CDR2 SYDVKM, per germline. Trimming took off 7 bases at V and 4 bases at J, with 17 bases between the two ends. The CDR3 runs to 14 residues. In DNA form, the CDR3 reads TGTGCCAGCACTCCCCCGGGATGGTCGTACGAGCAGTACTTC. Protein sequence: CASTPPGWSYEQYF.

The V and J genes are TRBV4-1 and TRBJ2-5, with 8 bases aligning to TRBD2. This CDR3 has 15 residues. V gave up 1 base and J gave up 1 base; unmatched junction bases: 2. From germline, CDR1 is MGHRA and CDR2 YSYEKL. CDR3 sequence reads: CASSQGGGFQETQYF. DNA for the CDR3: TGCGCCAGCAGCCAAGGCGGGGGGTTCCAAGAGACCCAGTACTTC.

V is TRBV20-1 and J is TRBJ2-2; D unclear. Trimming shortened V by 3 bases and J by 4 bases, and 6 bases separated the two germline ends. CDR1 is DFQATT and CDR2 is SNEGSKA in the germline V gene (reference sequence). The CDR3 loop spans 12 amino acids. The CDR3, as DNA: TGCAGTGCTAGTCGGTCCACCGGGGAGCTGTTTTTT. Translating it yields CSASRSTGELFF.